Below, 19 T cell receptor beta chains from the same sample are listed, as sequenced in a study of blood T cell repertoires in COVID-19. Profiling relied on immunoSEQ multiplex PCR, and the TCRdb table lists in-frame clones only, not all of them. The table records about 140,000 clones, around 88% of them present only once. The sequencing sample was made of peripheral blood. Source of these receptors: a human donor in a cohort sampled during active COVID-19.

In this sample, this clone turned up once. The chain combines TRBV11-3 with TRBJ1-3, with a tentative D call TRBD1 (5 bases). Trimming took 3 bases from V and 2 from J, leaving 11 bases between them. CDR1 is SGHNT, CDR2 YENEEA, per germline. The CDR3 consists of 15 residues. The CDR3: CASSFGTGPGNTIYF. The CDR3 DNA is TGTGCCAGCAGCTTTGGGACTGGCCCTGGAAACACCATATATTTT. The whole variable domain, filled in from reference TRBV11-3 and TRBJ1-3, reads EAGVVQSPRYKIIEKKQPVAFWCNPISGHNTLYWYLQNLGQGPELLIRYENEEAVDDSQLPKDRFSAERLKGVDSTLKIQPAELGDSAVYLCASSFGTGPGNTIYFGEGSWLTVV.

The chain carries TRBV7-9 and TRBJ2-7, with a possible D match to TRBD1 (6 bases). Trimming removed 4 bases from V and 2 bases from J, with 15 bases in between. Germline V gives CDR1 SEHNR, CDR2 FQNEAQ (reference sequence). This CDR3 is built from 15 residues. This CDR3 reads CASSSYRVAPYEQYF. Here the CDR3 DNA reads TGTGCCAGCAGCTCTTACAGGGTAGCTCCCTACGAGCAGTACTTC.

The chain joins TRBV3-1 (or the pseudogene TRBV3-2) to TRBJ1-1; no firm D call. V was cut by 8 bases and J by 0 bases, with 16 bases left in between. Germline V CDR1 and CDR2: LGHDT, YNNKEL (reference sequence). The CDR3 sequence is 15 residues long. In DNA, the CDR3 is TGTGCCAGCGGGCCTTTCCGTGCCTTGAACACTGAAGCTTTCTTT. It specifies CASGPFRALNTEAFF.

The J gene is TRBJ1-1, the V gene TRBV10-2; 8 nucleotides agree with TRBD1. Germline trimming cut 4 bases from V and 7 bases from J; bases unmatched to any gene: 8. The CDR3 length is 14 residues. CDR1 and CDR2 from the germline V gene are WSHSY and SAAADI. The CDR3 region is CASSVQGASGEAFF. In nucleotides, the CDR3 is TGCGCCAGCAGTGTTCAGGGGGCAAGTGGTGAAGCTTTCTTT.

This clone was seen a few times. An end of the junction does not agree with germline; a read error may underlie this. V gene TRBV19 combines with J gene TRBJ2-2; 7 positions agree with TRBD2. CDR1 and CDR2 from the germline V gene are LNHDA and SQIVND (reference sequence). The CDR3 spans 15 residues. Here the CDR3 DNA reads TGTGCCAGTAGCATAGGGGAGGGGAGCACCGGGGAGCTGTTTTTT. Translated: CASSIGEGSTGELFF. The complete variable domain, with remaining parts taken from reference TRBV19 and TRBJ2-2, reads DGGITQSPKYLFRKEGQNVTLSCEQNLNHDAMYWYRQDPGQGLRLIYYSQIVNDFQKGDIAEGYSVSREKKESFPLTVTSAQKNPTAFYLCASSIGEGSTGELFFGEGSRLTVL.

In DNA, the CDR3 is TGCGCCAGCAGCCAAGACCCGGGACTAGCGGGGACTGAGCAGTTCTTC. The encoded protein is CASSQDPGLAGTEQFF. This chain connects TRBV4-1 to TRBJ2-1; TRBD2 matches at 13 bases. The V gene's germline CDR1 is MGHRA and CDR2 YSYEKL. The CDR3 totals 16 residues. The J segment lost 9 bases and the V segment lost 0 bases, leaving 5 bases of the junction unmatched.

The genes are TRBV7-9 and TRBJ2-7; possibly TRBD2 for D (6 bases). Trimming shortened V by 2 bases and J by 2 bases, and 10 bases separated the two germline ends. CDR1 SEHNR and CDR2 FQNEAQ come from the germline V gene (reference sequence). The length of the CDR3 is 14 residues. In DNA, the CDR3 is TGTGCCAGCAGCTTACTGGAGGGGCCCTACGAGCAGTACTTC. Its protein product is CASSLLEGPYEQYF.

The chain joins TRBV28 to TRBJ2-7; TRBD2 agrees at 9 bases. This CDR3 has 15 amino acids. Germline V gene lookup returns CDR1 MDHEN and CDR2 SYDVKM. V lost 5 bases, J lost 2 bases, and 7 bases stayed unmatched. CDR3: CASSLQAGGPYEQYF. DNA for the CDR3: TGTGCCAGCAGTCTCCAAGCGGGAGGACCCTACGAGCAGTACTTC. Combining the CDR3 with reference TRBV28 and TRBJ2-7 gives the whole variable domain DVKVTQSSRYLVKRTGEKVFLECVQDMDHENMFWYRQDPGLGLRLIYFSYDVKMKEKGDIPEGYSVSREKKERFSLILESASTNQTSMYLCASSLQAGGPYEQYFGPGTRLTVT.

The rearrangement links TRBV9 to TRBJ2-7, with D perhaps TRBD1 (5 bases). Germline V gene lookup returns CDR1 SGDLS and CDR2 YYNGEE. The CDR3 is 13 residues long. V was pared by 0 bases and J by 4 bases, with 8 bases between. The CDR3 loop reads CASSVGRDYEQYF. Here the CDR3 DNA reads TGTGCCAGCAGCGTAGGCAGGGATTACGAGCAGTACTTC. The full variable domain, with the rest looked up from reference TRBV9 and TRBJ2-7, is DSGVTQTPKHLITATGQRVTLRCSPRSGDLSVYWYQQSLDQGLQFLIQYYNGEERAKGNILERFSAQQFPDLHSELNLSSLELGDSALYFCASSVGRDYEQYFGPGTRLTVT.

The chain carries TRBV19 and TRBJ2-3; maybe TRBD1 (6 bases). This CDR3 region has 15 residues. V was cut by 1 base and J by 1 base, with 9 bases left in between. Per the germline V gene, CDR1 is LNHDA and CDR2 is SQIVND (reference sequence). The CDR3 nucleotides are TGTGCCAGTAGTATAGGGCCAGGGGGCACAGATACGCAGTATTTT. It is translated as CASSIGPGGTDTQYF. Full variable domain (outside the CDR3, taken from reference TRBV19 and TRBJ2-3): DGGITQSPKYLFRKEGQNVTLSCEQNLNHDAMYWYRQDPGQGLRLIYYSQIVNDFQKGDIAEGYSVSREKKESFPLTVTSAQKNPTAFYLCASSIGPGGTDTQYFGPGTRLTVL.

This clone appeared a few times. The chain joins TRBV3-1 (or the pseudogene TRBV3-2) to TRBJ2-5, with a tentative D call TRBD2 (6 bases). This CDR3 has 15 amino acids. Trimming cost V 0 bases and J 1 base, with 9 bases left between them. Germline-derived CDR1 and CDR2 are LGHDT and YNNKEL (reference sequence). CDR3 amino acids: CASSQEGRPQETQYF. In DNA form, the CDR3 reads TGTGCCAGCAGCCAAGAGGGGAGGCCCCAAGAGACCCAGTACTTC.

This chain's CDR3 is CASRRASETQYF. The CDR3 DNA is TGTGCCAGCAGAAGAGCTAGCGAGACCCAGTACTTC. V and J are TRBV2 and TRBJ2-5, with a possible D match to TRBD2 (5 bases). The CDR3 is 12 amino acids. V dropped 6 bases and J dropped 5 bases, with 10 bases sitting between them. Germline lookup yields CDR1 SNHLY and CDR2 FYNNEI.

This chain uses TRBV19 with TRBJ1-2; the D gene is possibly TRBD1 (6 bases). The CDR3 length is 13 residues. CDR1 and CDR2 from the germline V gene are LNHDA and SQIVND (reference sequence). Trimming shortened V by 5 bases and J by 4 bases, and 11 bases separated the two germline ends. CDR3 DNA: TGTGCCAGTAGTCAGGGGAGAGGCTATGGCTACACCTTC. Amino acids: CASSQGRGYGYTF. Full variable domain (missing parts from reference TRBV19 and TRBJ1-2): DGGITQSPKYLFRKEGQNVTLSCEQNLNHDAMYWYRQDPGQGLRLIYYSQIVNDFQKGDIAEGYSVSREKKESFPLTVTSAQKNPTAFYLCASSQGRGYGYTFGSGTRLTVV.

This sequence joins TRBV4-1 and TRBJ2-7; D uncertain. The ends were cut back, 4 bases at V and 0 bases at J, with 7 bases in the middle. The CDR3 length is 13 residues. The V gene's germline CDR1 is MGHRA and CDR2 YSYEKL. The CDR3 bases are TGCGCCAGCAGCCTACGGGTCTCCTACGAGCAGTACTTC. It translates to CASSLRVSYEQYF.

The V gene is TRBV27, the J gene TRBJ1-1; a weak D match, TRBD1 (5 bases). The germline V gene has CDR1 MNHEY and CDR2 SMNVEV (reference sequence). V lost 6 bases, J lost 5 bases, and 19 bases lay in between. The CDR3 length is 15 residues. The CDR3, as DNA: TGTGCCAGCAGCCTAGGCCCACTTCGGGGGACTGAAGCTTTCTTT. Translation gives CASSLGPLRGTEAFF.

The CDR3 region is CASSQASGPLNYGYTF. In nucleotides, the CDR3 is TGTGCCAGCAGCCAAGCTTCAGGGCCCTTAAACTATGGCTACACCTTC. The rearrangement joins TRBV3-1 (or the pseudogene TRBV3-2) to TRBJ1-2; weak D call: TRBD1 (5 bases). The CDR3 loop spans 16 amino acids. The V gene lost 1 base and the J gene lost 2 bases, with 14 bases spanning the gap. Germline CDR1 is LGHDT and CDR2 is YNNKEL (reference sequence).

CDR3 sequence: CASSIPLTGGNEKLFF. The CDR3 region has the DNA TGTGCCAGCAGCATCCCTCTGACAGGGGGGAATGAAAAACTGTTTTTT. V usage is TRBV5-4 and J usage is TRBJ1-4; 9 positions agree with TRBD1. The V segment lost 4 bases and the J segment 5 bases; nucleotides outside the gene matches: 9. Germline values: CDR1 SGHNT, CDR2 YYREEE (reference sequence). The CDR3 is made up of 16 amino acids.

The chain has TRBV29-1 and TRBJ2-3; 11 bases map to TRBD1. Germline CDR1 SQVTM, CDR2 ANQGSEA. This CDR3 contains 13 residues. V lost 8 bases to trimming and J lost 4 bases; unmatched junction nucleotides: 5. Written as DNA, the CDR3 is TGCAGCACCCCGGGACAGGGGGCAGATACGCAGTATTTT. Encoded protein: CSTPGQGADTQYF.

The V call is TRBV6-7, the J call TRBJ2-2; 8 positions match TRBD1. TRBV6-7 is an open reading frame whose function is uncertain. Trimming took 7 bases from V and 9 from J; bases not matched to a gene: 19. The CDR3 is 17 amino acids. The CDR3 reads CASTTPRPGGYCRELFF. In DNA, the CDR3 is TGTGCCAGCACCACACCCCGGCCAGGGGGCTACTGCCGGGAGCTGTTTTTT.